The rows below give T cell receptor beta chains drawn from one sample of a study of cytomegalovirus exposure and HLA in healthy donors. Using immunoSEQ multiplex PCR, the repertoire was profiled, and TCRdb retains in-frame clones only, with some absent. The profile shows 150,000 to 200,000 clones, around 82% of them singletons. The sequenced sample was PBMCs. The receptors derive from a boy younger than 18 in good health and CMV-seronegative. The CDR3 runs from the conserved cysteine through the conserved F or W. A D gene is named only where the DNA matches it firmly. The size field is filled for only some rows; it gives once, few, many or a size class.

abundance,v_gene,d_gene,j_gene,CDR3nt,CDR3aa
-,TRBV11-2,-,TRBJ2-1,TGTGCCAGCAGCTGGGACTTTTCCTACAATGAGCAGTTCTTC,CASSWDFSYNEQFF
-,TRBV7-6,TRBD2,TRBJ2-7,TGTGCCAGCAGCCTACCCGGGACTAGCGGGGCCTCCTACGAGCAGTACTTC,CASSLPGTSGASYEQYF
-,TRBV6-5,-,TRBJ1-3,TGTGCCAGCAGACCGACCCCGGGGGCTGGAAACACCATATATTTT,CASRPTPGAGNTIYF
few,TRBV5-1,TRBD1,TRBJ2-6,TGCGCCAGCAGCCGGGACAGACTCTCTGGGGCCAACGTCCTGACTTTC,CASSRDRLSGANVLTF
-,TRBV9,TRBD1,TRBJ2-2,TGTGCCAGCAGAGGGACAGAGAACACCGGGGAGCTGTTTTTT,CASRGTENTGELFF
-,TRBV5-6,-,TRBJ2-7,TGTGCCAACAGCGCCGTTCCTCCCCTACGCGACGAGCAGTACTTC,CANSAVPPLRDEQYF
-,TRBV7-2,-,TRBJ1-2,TGTGCCAGCAGCTTAGGTGACAGGTACCGAAACTATGGCTACACCTTC,CASSLGDRYRNYGYTF
-,TRBV5-6,TRBD1,TRBJ2-1,TGTGCCAGCAGCGATACCAGGGGGCCCTACAATGAGCAGTTCTTC,CASSDTRGPYNEQFF
-,TRBV7-9,-,TRBJ1-3,TGTGCCAGCAGAAGCTACGGGACAAACTCTGGAAACACCATATATTTT,CASRSYGTNSGNTIYF
-,TRBV4-1,-,TRBJ1-1,TGCGCCAGCAGCCGTCAACAGGGGAACACTGAAGCTTTCTTT,CASSRQQGNTEAFF
-,TRBV6-5,-,TRBJ1-2,TGTGCCAGCGTCTCTGTGGACTCAAGAGGGTATGGCTACACCTTC,CASVSVDSRGYGYTF
few,TRBV21-1,-,TRBJ1-3,TGTGCCAGCAGCAAAGGACAGGGTGGAAACACCATATATTTT,CASSKGQGGNTIYF
-,TRBV9,TRBD2,TRBJ2-1,TGTGCCAGCAGCGTAGACCCGGGACTAGCGGGGGGGAAGCAGTTCTTC,CASSVDPGLAGGKQFF
-,TRBV29-1,-,TRBJ2-7,TGCAGCGTAAGGACAGCCTACGAGCAGTACTTC,CSVRTAYEQYF
-,TRBV25-1,TRBD1,TRBJ1-4,TGTGCCAGCAGTGTCGACAGGGGGCGAGAAAAACTGTTTTTT,CASSVDRGREKLFF
-,TRBV29-1,TRBD1,TRBJ2-2,TGCAGCGTCAAACAGGGGGCTTGGAACACCGGGGAGCTGTTTTTT,CSVKQGAWNTGELFF
-,TRBV5-4,TRBD1,TRBJ1-2,TGTGCCAGCAGGGGACAGGGGGCTAACTATGGCTACACCTTC,CASRGQGANYGYTF
few,TRBV21-1,-,TRBJ1-1,TGTGCCAGCAGCAAGTCCAGGACAGTGACCGCTGAAGCTTTCTTT,CASSKSRTVTAEAFF
-,TRBV28,-,TRBJ1-1,TGTGCCAGCACCTATGCGCGGGCAGGAAGAATGAACACTGAAGCTTTCTTT,CASTYARAGRMNTEAFF
-,TRBV6-4,TRBD1,TRBJ1-1,TGTGCCAGCAGTGAGCACCGAGGGGGACAGGGGGTCACTGAAGCTTTCTTT,CASSEHRGGQGVTEAFF
-,TRBV6-5,TRBD1,TRBJ1-1,TGTGCCAGCAGTTACGGGACAGGTAACACTGAAGCTTTCTTT,CASSYGTGNTEAFF
-,TRBV6-6,TRBD1,TRBJ1-2,TGTGCCAGCAGTTACCAGACAGGGGGAGATGGCTACACCTTC,CASSYQTGGDGYTF
-,TRBV5-6,TRBD1,TRBJ1-2,TGTGCCAGCAGCTTGGAGACAGGGCCTAACTATGGCTACACCTTC,CASSLETGPNYGYTF
-,TRBV25-1,-,TRBJ1-3,TGTGCCAGCAGCGCCTTTCTGGGGGCCTCTGGAAACACCATATATTTT,CASSAFLGASGNTIYF
-,TRBV5-4,TRBD1,TRBJ2-5,TGTGCCAGCAGCTTGGCTATCGGGACAGGGGGTGAGACCCAGTACTTC,CASSLAIGTGGETQYF
-,TRBV7-8,-,TRBJ2-1,TGTGCCAGCAGCTTAGTTGGTAGCGGTTACAATGAGCAGTTCTTC,CASSLVGSGYNEQFF
-,TRBV9,-,TRBJ2-7,TGTGCCAGCAGCGTAGTAGGCGGCTACGAGCAGTACTTC,CASSVVGGYEQYF
-,TRBV27,-,TRBJ2-7,TGTGCCAGCCCGGGACTCATAAGATACGAGCAGTACTTC,CASPGLIRYEQYF
-,TRBV27,-,TRBJ2-2,TGTGCCAGCAGTGTCCGTGCCGGGGAGCTGTTTTTT,CASSVRAGELFF
-,TRBV5-6,TRBD2,TRBJ2-1,TGTGCCAGCATGCCGGGACTAACATACAATGAGCAGTTCTTC,CASMPGLTYNEQFF
once,TRBV6-6,-,TRBJ2-1,TGTGCCAGCAACACAGCCCCCTACAATGAGCAGTTCTTC,CASNTAPYNEQFF
once,TRBV11-2,TRBD1,TRBJ1-2,TGTGCCAGCAGCCCCACGTGGGACAGTAATAACTATGGCTACACCTTC,CASSPTWDSNNYGYTF
-,TRBV7-9,-,TRBJ1-5,TGTTCCAGCAGCTTAGAGACAGCATTCAATCAGCCCCAGCATTTT,CSSSLETAFNQPQHF
-,TRBV30,-,TRBJ2-7,TGTGCCTGGGAGAGGGCTAACGAGCAGTACTTC,CAWERANEQYF